This TCR beta chain is drawn from a study of cytomegalovirus exposure and HLA in healthy donors. Regarding the study as a whole: Analyzed later, most CMV-associated TCR beta chains appeared HLA-restricted. Roughly even sequencing depth across donors was the assumption behind the presence/absence analyses. Later analysis indicated greater clonal expansion among HLA-associated TCR beta chains than among equally common other chains.

The CDR3 has 19 residues. Germline-derived CDR1 and CDR2 are SGHDT and YYEEEE. With 0 bases clipped from V and 2 bases from J, the junction kept 13 bases outside the gene matches. With 60 Vbeta and 13 Jbeta primers, the PCR was carried out. The assay was immunoSEQ multiplex PCR, and TCRdb's table has in-frame clones only and misses some. The table lists about 110,000 clones, 81% of them singletons, with 2% to 2.5% in the top ten. Turning to this clone: Antigen specificity is unknown.

The chain couples TRBV5-6 to TRBJ2-1; 8 bases fit TRBD2. This receptor was taken from a man aged 30-40 years in good health and CMV-seronegative. Sequencing was carried out using PBMCs. The CDR3 DNA is TGTGCCAGCAGCTTGGTTGCGGCTAGCGGGCACAAACCCTACAATGAGCAGTTCTTC. Protein sequence: CASSLVAASGHKPYNEQFF.